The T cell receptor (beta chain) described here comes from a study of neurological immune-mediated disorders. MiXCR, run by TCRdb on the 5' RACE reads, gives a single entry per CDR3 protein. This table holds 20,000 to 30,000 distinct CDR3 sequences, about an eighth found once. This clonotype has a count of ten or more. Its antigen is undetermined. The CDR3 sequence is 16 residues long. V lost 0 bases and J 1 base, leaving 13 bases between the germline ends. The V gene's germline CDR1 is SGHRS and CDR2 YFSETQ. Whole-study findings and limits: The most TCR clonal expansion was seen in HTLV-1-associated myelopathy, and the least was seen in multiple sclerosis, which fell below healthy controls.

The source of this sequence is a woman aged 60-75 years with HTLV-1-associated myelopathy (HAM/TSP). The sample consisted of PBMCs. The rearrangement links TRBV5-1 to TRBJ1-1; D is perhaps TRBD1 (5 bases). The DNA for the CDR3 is TGCGCCAGCAGCTTGGCCGGGAGGGGCTCGAACACTGAAGCTTTCTTT. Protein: CASSLAGRGSNTEAFF. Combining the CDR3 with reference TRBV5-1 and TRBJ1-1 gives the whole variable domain KAGVTQTPRYLIKTRGQQVTLSCSPISGHRSVSWYQQTPGQGLQFLFEYFSETQRNKGNFPGRFSGRQFSNSRSEMNVSTLELGDSALYLCASSLAGRGSNTEAFFGQGTRLTVV.